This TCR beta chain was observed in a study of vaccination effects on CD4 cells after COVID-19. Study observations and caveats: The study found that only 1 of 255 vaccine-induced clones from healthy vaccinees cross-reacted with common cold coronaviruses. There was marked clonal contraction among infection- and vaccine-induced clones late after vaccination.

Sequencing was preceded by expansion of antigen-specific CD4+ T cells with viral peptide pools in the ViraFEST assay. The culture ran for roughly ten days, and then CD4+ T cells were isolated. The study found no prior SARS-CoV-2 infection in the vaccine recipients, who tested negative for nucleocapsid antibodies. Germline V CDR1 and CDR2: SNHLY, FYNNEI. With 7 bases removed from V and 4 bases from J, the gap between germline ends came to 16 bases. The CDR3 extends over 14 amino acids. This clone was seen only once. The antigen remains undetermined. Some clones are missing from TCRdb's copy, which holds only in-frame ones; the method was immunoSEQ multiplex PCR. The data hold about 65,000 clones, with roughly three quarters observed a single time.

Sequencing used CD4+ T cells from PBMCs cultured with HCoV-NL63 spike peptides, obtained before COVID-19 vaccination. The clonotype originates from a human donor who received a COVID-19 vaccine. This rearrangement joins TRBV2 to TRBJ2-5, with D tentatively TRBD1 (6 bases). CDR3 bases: TGTGCCAGCATTCCGGATCAGGGGCGAGAGACCCAGTACTTC. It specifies CASIPDQGRETQYF.